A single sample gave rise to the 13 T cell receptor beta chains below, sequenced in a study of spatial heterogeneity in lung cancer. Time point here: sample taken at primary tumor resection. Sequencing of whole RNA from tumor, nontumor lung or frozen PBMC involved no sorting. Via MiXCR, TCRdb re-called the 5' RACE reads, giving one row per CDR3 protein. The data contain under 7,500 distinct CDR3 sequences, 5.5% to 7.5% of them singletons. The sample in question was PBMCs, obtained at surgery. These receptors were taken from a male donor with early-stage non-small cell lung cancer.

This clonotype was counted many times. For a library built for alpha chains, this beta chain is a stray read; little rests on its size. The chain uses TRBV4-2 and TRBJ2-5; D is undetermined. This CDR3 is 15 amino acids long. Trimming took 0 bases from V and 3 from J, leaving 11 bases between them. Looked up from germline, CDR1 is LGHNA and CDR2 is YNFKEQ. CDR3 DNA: TGTGCCAGCAGCCAAGATCTTCTAGATGAAGAGACCCAGTACTTC. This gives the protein CASSQDLLDEETQYF.

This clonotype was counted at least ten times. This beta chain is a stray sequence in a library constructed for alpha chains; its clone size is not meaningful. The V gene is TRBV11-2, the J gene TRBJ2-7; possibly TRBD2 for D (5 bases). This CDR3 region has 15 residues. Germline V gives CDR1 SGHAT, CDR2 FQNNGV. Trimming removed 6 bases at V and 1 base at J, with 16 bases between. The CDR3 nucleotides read TGTGCCAGCAGGCTACTAGACTCGAGATCCTACGAGCAGTACTTC. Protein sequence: CASRLLDSRSYEQYF.

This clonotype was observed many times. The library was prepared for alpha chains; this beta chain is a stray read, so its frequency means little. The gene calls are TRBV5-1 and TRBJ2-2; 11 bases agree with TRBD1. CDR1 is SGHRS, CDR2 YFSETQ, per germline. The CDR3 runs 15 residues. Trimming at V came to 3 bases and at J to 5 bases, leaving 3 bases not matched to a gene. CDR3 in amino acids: CASSWTGGATGELFF. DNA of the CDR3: TGCGCCAGCAGCTGGACAGGGGGCGCGACCGGGGAGCTGTTTTTT.

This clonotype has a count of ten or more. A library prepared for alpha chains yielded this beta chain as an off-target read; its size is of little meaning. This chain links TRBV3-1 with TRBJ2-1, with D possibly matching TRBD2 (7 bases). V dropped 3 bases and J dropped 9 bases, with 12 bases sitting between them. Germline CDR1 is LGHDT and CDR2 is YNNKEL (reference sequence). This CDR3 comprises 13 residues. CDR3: CASSQGGLGEQFF. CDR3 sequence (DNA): TGTGCCAGCAGCCAGGGGGGGCTAGGTGAGCAGTTCTTC.

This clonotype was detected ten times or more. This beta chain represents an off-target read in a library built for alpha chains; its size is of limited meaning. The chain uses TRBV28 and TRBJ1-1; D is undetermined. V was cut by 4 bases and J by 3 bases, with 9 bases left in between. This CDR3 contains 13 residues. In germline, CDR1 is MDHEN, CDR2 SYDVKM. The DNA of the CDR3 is TGTGCCAGCAGTTGGGCAGAGGACACTGAAGCTTTCTTT. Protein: CASSWAEDTEAFF.

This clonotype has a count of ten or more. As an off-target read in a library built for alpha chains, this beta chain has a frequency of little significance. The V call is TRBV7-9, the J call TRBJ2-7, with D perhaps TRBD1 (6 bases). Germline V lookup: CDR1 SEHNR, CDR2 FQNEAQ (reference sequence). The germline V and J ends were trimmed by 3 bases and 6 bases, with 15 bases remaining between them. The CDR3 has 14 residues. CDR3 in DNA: TGTGCCAGCAGCTTCGGTCAGGGGATCCGCGAGCAGTACTTC. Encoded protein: CASSFGQGIREQYF.

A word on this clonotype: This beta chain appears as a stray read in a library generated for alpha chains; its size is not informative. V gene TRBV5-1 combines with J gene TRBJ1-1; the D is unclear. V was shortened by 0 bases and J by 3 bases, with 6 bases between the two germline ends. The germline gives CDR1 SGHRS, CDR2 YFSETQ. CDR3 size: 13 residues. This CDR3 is CASSLVEDTEAFF. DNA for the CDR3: TGCGCCAGCAGCTTGGTCGAAGACACTGAAGCTTTCTTT.

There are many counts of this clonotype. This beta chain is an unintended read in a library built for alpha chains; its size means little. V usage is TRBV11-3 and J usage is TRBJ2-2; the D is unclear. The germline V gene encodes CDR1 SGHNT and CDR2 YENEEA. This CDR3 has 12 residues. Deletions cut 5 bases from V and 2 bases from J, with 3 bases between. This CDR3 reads CASSRNTGELFF. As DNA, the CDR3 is TGTGCCAGCAGCCGTAACACCGGGGAGCTGTTTTTT.

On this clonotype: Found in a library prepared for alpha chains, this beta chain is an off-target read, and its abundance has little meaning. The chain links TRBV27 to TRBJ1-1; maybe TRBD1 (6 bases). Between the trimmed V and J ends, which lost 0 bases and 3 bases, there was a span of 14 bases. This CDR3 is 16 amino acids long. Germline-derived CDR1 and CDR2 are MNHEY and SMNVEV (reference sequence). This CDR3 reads CASSLSPRGAYTEAFF. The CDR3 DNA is TGTGCCAGCAGTTTATCGCCCCGGGGGGCATACACTGAAGCTTTCTTT.

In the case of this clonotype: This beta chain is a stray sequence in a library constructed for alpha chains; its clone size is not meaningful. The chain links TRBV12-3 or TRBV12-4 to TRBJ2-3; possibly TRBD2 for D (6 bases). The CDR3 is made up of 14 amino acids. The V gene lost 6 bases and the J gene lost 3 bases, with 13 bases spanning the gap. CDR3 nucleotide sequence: TGTGCCAGCAGCCCGGGACTCTTGACAGATACGCAGTATTTT. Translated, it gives CASSPGLLTDTQYF.

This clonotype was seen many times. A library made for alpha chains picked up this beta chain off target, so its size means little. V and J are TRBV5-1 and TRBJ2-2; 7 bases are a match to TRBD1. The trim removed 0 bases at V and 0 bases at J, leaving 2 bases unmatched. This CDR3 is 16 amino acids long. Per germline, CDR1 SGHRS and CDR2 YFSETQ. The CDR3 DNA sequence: TGCGCCAGCAGCTTGGCTGACAGGGCGAACACCGGGGAGCTGTTTTTT. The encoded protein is CASSLADRANTGELFF. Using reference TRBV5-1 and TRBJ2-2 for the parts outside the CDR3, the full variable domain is KAGVTQTPRYLIKTRGQQVTLSCSPISGHRSVSWYQQTPGQGLQFLFEYFSETQRNKGNFPGRFSGRQFSNSRSEMNVSTLELGDSALYLCASSLADRANTGELFFGEGSRLTVL.

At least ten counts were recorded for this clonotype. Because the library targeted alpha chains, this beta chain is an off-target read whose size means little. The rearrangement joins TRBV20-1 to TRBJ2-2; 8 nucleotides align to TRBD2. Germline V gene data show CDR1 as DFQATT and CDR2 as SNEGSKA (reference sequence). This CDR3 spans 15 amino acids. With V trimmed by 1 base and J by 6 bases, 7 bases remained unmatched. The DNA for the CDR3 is TGCAGTGCTAGAGGCGGTAGCGGGATAGCCGGGGAGCTGTTTTTT. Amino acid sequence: CSARGGSGIAGELFF.

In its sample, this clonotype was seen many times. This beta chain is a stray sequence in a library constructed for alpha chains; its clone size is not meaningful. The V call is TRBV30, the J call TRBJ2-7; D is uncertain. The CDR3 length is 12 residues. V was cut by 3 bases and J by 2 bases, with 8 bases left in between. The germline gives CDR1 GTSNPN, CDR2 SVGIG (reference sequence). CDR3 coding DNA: TGTGCCTGGAGCGCCTCCACCTACGAGCAGTACTTC. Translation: CAWSASTYEQYF.